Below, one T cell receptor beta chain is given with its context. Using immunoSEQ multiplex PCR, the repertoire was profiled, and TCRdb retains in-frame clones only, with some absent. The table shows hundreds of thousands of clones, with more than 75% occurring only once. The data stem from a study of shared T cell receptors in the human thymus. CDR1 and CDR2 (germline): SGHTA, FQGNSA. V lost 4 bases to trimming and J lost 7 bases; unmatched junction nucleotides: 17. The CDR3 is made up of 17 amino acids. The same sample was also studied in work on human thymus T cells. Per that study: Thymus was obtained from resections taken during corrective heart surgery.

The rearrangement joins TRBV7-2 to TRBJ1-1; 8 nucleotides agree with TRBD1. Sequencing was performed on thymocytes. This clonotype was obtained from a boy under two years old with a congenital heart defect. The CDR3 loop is CASSSGQGTTPRYEAFF. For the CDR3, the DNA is TGTGCCAGCAGCTCCGGACAGGGCACCACCCCGCGCTATGAAGCTTTCTTT.